Sequencing of this T cell receptor (beta chain) was carried out in a study of T cells in Graves' hyperthyroidism and ophthalmopathy. Background on the study: Prior to any treatment, at the point of initial diagnosis, peripheral blood was collected.

Looked up from germline, CDR1 is SNHLY and CDR2 is FYNNEI. J gave up 11 bases and V 5 bases, and 11 bases lay outside the gene matches. This CDR3 comprises 15 residues. This clonotype was seen ten or more times. The source material, RNA transcripts, was used to amplify TCR beta CDR3 regions. The study used the HTBI primer set for a first-round RT-PCR of the TCR CDR3. TCRdb used MiXCR to reprocess the multiplex PCR reads, holding one entry per CDR3 protein. This repertoire shows about 200,000 distinct CDR3 sequences, about 15% found once; its top ten account for approximately 50%. Source material for PBMCs was 10 ml fresh peripheral blood.

This TCR was sampled from a man aged 50 or older with Graves' hyperthyroidism. Sequencing was carried out using blood. The V and J genes are TRBV2 and TRBJ2-2, with 10 bases matching TRBD1. CDR3 residues: CASSKGTGESGELFF. In DNA, the CDR3 is TGTGCCAGCAGTAAGGGGACAGGGGAATCTGGCGAGCTGTTTTTT.